This T cell receptor beta chain was sequenced for a study of blood T cell repertoires in COVID-19. Study overall: The samples span acute and convalescent COVID-19 from the United States, Italy and Spain. Nucleic acid was either cDNA or gDNA, and it came from T cells, B-cell-depleted T cells, or PBMCs.

Source study methods: Reference gene primer amplification gave estimated nucleated cell counts. Libraries were prepared by immunoSEQ multiplex PCR; TCRdb keeps only in-frame clonotypes and omits some of them. That table is the source of V, J and clone size, and D and trimming were worked out from the DNA. In the table there are over 250,000 clones, about 91% of which are singletons. V was clipped by 0 bases and J by 7 bases; unmatched bases: 5. The CDR3 has 14 amino acids. CDR1 and CDR2 from the germline V gene are SGHNT and YYREEE (reference sequence). The genes are TRBV5-4 and TRBJ2-5, with TRBD2 identical over 8 bases. The clonotype originates from a woman aged 55 to 70 with acute or convalescent COVID-19. Sequenced input: peripheral blood. The CDR3: CASSLESGGATQYF. For the CDR3, the DNA is TGTGCCAGCAGCTTGGAATCCGGGGGGGCGACCCAGTACTTC.